This T cell receptor (beta chain) is drawn from a study of early T cells in non-severe SARS-CoV-2 infection (dated by TCRdb to the early 2020s). General notes on the study: Because TCR sequencing was done on bulk RNA from unsorted whole blood, the alpha and beta chains could not be paired. What the authors observed across the whole study: VDJdb matching was skewed toward anti-spike CD8 responses and likely underestimated virus-specific expansions by missing private and CD4 specificities.

The library was obtained by 5' RACE. TCRdb names NextSeq 500 as the instrument used. To correct for sequencing error and PCR bias, the TCR library protocol tagged individual cDNA molecules with unique molecular identifiers. Both TCR alpha and beta chains were sequenced, and tight co-correlation was observed between alpha and beta sequence abundances in each sample. On the study's bioinformatics: Decombinator V4 was used to perform V gene, J gene and CDR3 annotation of TCR sequences. Expanded TCRs were defined as changing significantly between any two time points under a Poisson model with p below 0.0001. TCR abundances were normalised to the total number of TCRs sequenced in each sample and reported as counts per million. VDJdb, accessed 1 November 2021, was searched for CMV, EBV and SARS-CoV-2 annotated TCRs, excluding TCRs annotated for multiple antigens. The public reads were reanalyzed by TCRdb: fastp trimming at Q25, MiXCR alignment, in-frame beta chains only. Duplicate CDR3 protein sequences are folded into a single record with the most common DNA and genes. The V and J calls were not made by the authors but by TCRdb's processing. This sample lists tens of thousands of distinct CDR3 sequences; around 15% were detected once. The ten largest account for about 10% of the sample.

This was a case-control study nested in a cohort of healthcare workers in London, UK, who had nasopharyngeal swab PCR tests and blood samples taken every week. Healthcare workers were recruited during the week of the UK lockdown, between 23 and 31 March 2020, and followed weekly for up to roughly 15 weeks. In the case of this clonotype: The antigen this receptor binds is unknown. No much larger clonotype is one base removed from it; base qualities were not supplied.

The receptor comes from an adult who was a healthcare worker with PCR-confirmed SARS-CoV-2 infection or an uninfected control (not recorded which). Material for sequencing was whole blood.

The base sequence is TGTGCCAGCAGCCCGGGAATCGTAAGCACAGATACGCAGTATTTT. Translated, it gives CASSPGIVSTDTQYF. The chain is encoded by TRBV7-9 joined to TRBJ2-3, and possibly TRBD2, on 5 matching bases. Taken from cysteine to phenylalanine, the CDR3 has 15 residues. Only the CDR3 DNA stays, 45 bases, in frame from base 1. V and J lose 5 bases and 0 bases, and a span of 12 bases separates them. The germline V gene (reference sequence) gives CDR1 as SEHNR and CDR2 as FQNEAQ.